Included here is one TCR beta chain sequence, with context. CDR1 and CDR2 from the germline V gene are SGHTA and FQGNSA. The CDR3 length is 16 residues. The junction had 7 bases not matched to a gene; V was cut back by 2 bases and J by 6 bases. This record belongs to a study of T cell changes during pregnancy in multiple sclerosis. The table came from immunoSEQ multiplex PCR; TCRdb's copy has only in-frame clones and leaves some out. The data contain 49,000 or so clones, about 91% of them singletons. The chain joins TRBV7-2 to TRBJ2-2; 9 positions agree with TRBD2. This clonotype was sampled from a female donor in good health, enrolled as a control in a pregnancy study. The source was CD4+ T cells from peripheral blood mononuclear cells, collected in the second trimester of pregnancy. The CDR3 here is CASSLRLAGISGELFF. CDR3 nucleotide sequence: TGTGCCAGCAGCTTAAGGCTAGCGGGGATATCCGGGGAGCTGTTTTTT.